This T cell receptor (beta chain) was recorded in a study of blood T cells in healthy people across ages. Overall study results and limits: Both higher diversity and more naive CD4+ cells marked long-lived donors when set against aged donors.

This clonotype was seen a few times. Its antigen remains unknown. Next came a second PCR, run for about 7 to 12 cycles, which used a sample-barcoded 5' primer along with a J-beta primer mix. TCRdb processed the 5' RACE reads anew with MiXCR; each CDR3 protein has one entry. The sample records hundreds of thousands of distinct CDR3 sequences, under 25% being singletons. V lost 4 bases and J lost 5; bases outside the gene matches: 7. The CDR3 has 14 amino acids. The germline gives CDR1 SGHDT, CDR2 YYEEEE. The chain is built from TRBV5-6 and TRBJ2-7; 9 bases fit TRBD2. The receptor's source is a man aged 70-80 years in good health. Sequences were obtained from blood. The CDR3 loop is CASSGLALRNEQYF. Written as DNA, the CDR3 is TGTGCCAGCAGCGGACTAGCGTTGAGAAACGAGCAGTACTTC.